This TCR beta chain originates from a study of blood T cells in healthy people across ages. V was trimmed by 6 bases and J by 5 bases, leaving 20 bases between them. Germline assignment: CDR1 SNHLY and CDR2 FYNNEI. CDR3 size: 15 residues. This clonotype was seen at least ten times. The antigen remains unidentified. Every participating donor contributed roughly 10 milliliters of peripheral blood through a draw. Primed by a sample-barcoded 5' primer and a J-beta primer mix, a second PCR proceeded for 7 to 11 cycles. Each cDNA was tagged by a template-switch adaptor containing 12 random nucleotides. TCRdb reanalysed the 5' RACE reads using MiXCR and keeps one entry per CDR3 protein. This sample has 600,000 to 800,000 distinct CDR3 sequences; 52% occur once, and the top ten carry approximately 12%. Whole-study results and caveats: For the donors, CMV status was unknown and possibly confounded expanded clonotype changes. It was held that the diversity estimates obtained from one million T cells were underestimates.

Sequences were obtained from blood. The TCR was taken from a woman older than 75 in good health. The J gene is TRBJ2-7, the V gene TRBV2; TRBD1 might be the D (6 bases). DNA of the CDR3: TGTGCCAGCAGCAAGCGTACAGGGCCCTGGGACGAGCAGTACTTC. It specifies CASSKRTGPWDEQYF.